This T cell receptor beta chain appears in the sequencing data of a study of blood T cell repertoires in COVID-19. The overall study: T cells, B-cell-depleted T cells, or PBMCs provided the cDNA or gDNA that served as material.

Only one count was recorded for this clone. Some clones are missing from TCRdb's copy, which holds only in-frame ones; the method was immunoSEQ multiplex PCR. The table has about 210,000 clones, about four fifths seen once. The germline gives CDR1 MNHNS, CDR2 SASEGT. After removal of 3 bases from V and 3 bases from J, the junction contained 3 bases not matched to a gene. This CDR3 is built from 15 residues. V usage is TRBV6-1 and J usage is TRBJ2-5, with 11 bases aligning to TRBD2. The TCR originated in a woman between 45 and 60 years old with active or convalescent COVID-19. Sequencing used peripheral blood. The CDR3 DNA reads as TGTGCCAGCAGTGATTTACTAGCGGGGGAAGAGACCCAGTACTTC. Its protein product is CASSDLLAGEETQYF.